The 26 T cell receptor beta chains listed next were all sequenced from one sample in a study of shared clonotypes between healthy human individuals. Sequenced by immunoSEQ multiplex PCR; TCRdb stores in-frame clones only, minus some. The profile shows some 2.3 million clones, over 85% of them singletons. The sample consisted of naive CD4+ T cells from PBMCs. Subset reported: CD45RA+ positively selected. The receptors derive from a man younger than 35 in good health. Some clones in this sample may be carry-over from other donors' samples.

This chain uses TRBV27 with TRBJ2-1; 11 nucleotides line up with TRBD2. Germline V lookup: CDR1 MNHEY, CDR2 SMNVEV (reference sequence). The CDR3 is made up of 17 amino acids. The V segment lost 4 bases and the J segment 4 bases; nucleotides outside the gene matches: 9. The CDR3 here is CASSWGLADLRYNEQFF. CDR3 nucleotide sequence: TGTGCCAGCAGTTGGGGACTAGCGGACCTCCGGTACAATGAGCAGTTCTTC.

V usage is TRBV4-2 and J usage is TRBJ2-7; 11 positions match TRBD1. CDR1 LGHNA and CDR2 YNFKEQ come from the germline V gene. This CDR3 has 14 residues. Trimming removed 4 bases from V and 7 bases from J; junction bases left unmatched: 6. The CDR3 region is CASSLRDRGTEQYF. The CDR3 DNA follows: TGTGCCAGCAGCCTACGGGACAGGGGGACGGAGCAGTACTTC.

The CDR3 DNA sequence: TGCGCCAGCACGGGACAGACGAACACTGAAGCTTTCTTT. Protein product: CASTGQTNTEAFF. The chain is built from TRBV10-2 and TRBJ1-1; TRBD1 matches 7 bases. The germline gives CDR1 WSHSY, CDR2 SAAADI. V trimming: 7 bases; J trimming: 1 base; junction bases outside the gene matches: 3. There are 13 residues in the CDR3.

The chain combines TRBV30 with TRBJ2-1; D is ambiguous. The V and J ends lost 1 base and 7 bases respectively, with 5 bases between them. This CDR3 has 11 residues. Germline V CDR1 and CDR2: GTSNPN, SVGIG (reference sequence). The CDR3 reads CAWSDKNEQFF. CDR3 nucleotides: TGTGCCTGGAGTGACAAGAATGAGCAGTTCTTC.

V usage is TRBV5-4 and J usage is TRBJ2-4; D not certain. CDR3 length: 15 amino acids. Germline V gene data show CDR1 as SGHNT and CDR2 as YYREEE (reference sequence). V lost 3 bases and J lost 0, with 10 bases in between. CDR3 DNA: TGTGCCAGCAGCTCCGGGCCCTTAGCCAAAAACATTCAGTACTTC. It specifies CASSSGPLAKNIQYF.

This chain uses TRBV6-5 with TRBJ2-1; 7 bases match TRBD2. In germline, CDR1 is MNHEY, CDR2 SVGAGI. V dropped 1 base and J dropped 10; count of bases not matched to a gene: 10. The CDR3 loop spans 15 amino acids. CDR3 amino acids: CASSYLGEGLGEQFF. The CDR3 DNA follows: TGTGCCAGCAGTTACTTGGGGGAGGGCCTAGGGGAGCAGTTCTTC.

This chain joins TRBV11-2 and TRBJ2-3; TRBD2 might be the D (6 bases). V was cut by 3 bases and J by 5 bases, with 18 bases left in between. Germline loops: CDR1 SGHAT, CDR2 FQNNGV. The CDR3 has 16 residues. As DNA, the CDR3 is TGTGCCAGCAGCTTTCGTAATACGGGAGCGCTAGATACGCAGTATTTT. Translated: CASSFRNTGALDTQYF.

The chain joins TRBV7-2 to TRBJ1-1; unclear D gene. V dropped 5 bases and J dropped 4 bases, with 14 bases sitting between them. This CDR3 is built from 14 residues. Germline V CDR1 and CDR2: SGHTA, FQGNSA. The CDR3 region is CASSARPTATEAFF. Here the CDR3 DNA reads TGTGCCAGCAGCGCCCGTCCCACGGCCACTGAAGCTTTCTTT.

The chain links TRBV6-5 to TRBJ2-1, with D hard to call. In germline, CDR1 is MNHEY, CDR2 SVGAGI. Trimming pared 2 bases from V and 9 bases from J, leaving 8 bases between. This CDR3 spans 12 amino acids. The CDR3 DNA reads TGTGCCAGCAGTTACCCTAATCGTGAGCAGTTCTTC. As protein: CASSYPNREQFF.

This clone has only a few counts. This chain uses TRBV30 with TRBJ1-2; D remains unclear. Looked up from germline, CDR1 is GTSNPN and CDR2 is SVGIG (reference sequence). The germline V and J ends were trimmed by 2 bases and 1 base, with 5 bases remaining between them. The CDR3 runs 12 residues. The DNA of the CDR3 is TGTGCCTGGAGTACGTATAACTATGGCTACACCTTC. This encodes CAWSTYNYGYTF.

This chain uses TRBV4-3 with TRBJ1-2, with D uncertain. The CDR3 is 11 residues long. Germline values: CDR1 LGHNA, CDR2 YSLEER. Trimming pared 2 bases from V and 8 bases from J, leaving 6 bases between. CDR3 sequence (DNA): TGCGCCAGCAGCCAACACGGGGGCTACACCTTC. Protein product: CASSQHGGYTF.

The chain combines TRBV7-3 with TRBJ2-1; D is ambiguous. Germline lookup yields CDR1 SGHTA and CDR2 FQGTGA. CDR3 size: 12 residues. Deletions cut 5 bases from V and 6 bases from J, with 8 bases between. The CDR3 loop reads CASSTGPNEQFF. In nucleotides, the CDR3 is TGTGCCAGCAGCACCGGGCCCAATGAGCAGTTCTTC.

This clone has only one observation. The chain employs TRBV6-9 and TRBJ2-1; 13 bases agree with TRBD2. Trimming took 4 bases from V and 5 from J; bases not matched to a gene: 8. This CDR3 contains 17 residues. Per the germline V gene, CDR1 is MNHGY and CDR2 is SVAAGI. The CDR3 DNA reads as TGTGCCAGCAGTTTTCCCGGGACTAGCGGGAACCACAATGAGCAGTTCTTC. As protein: CASSFPGTSGNHNEQFF.

The gene calls are TRBV9 and TRBJ2-2; 7 bases are a match to TRBD2. This CDR3 is built from 15 residues. The V gene end was trimmed by 4 bases and the J gene end by 6 bases; junction bases not matched to a gene: 9. Germline CDR1 is SGDLS and CDR2 is YYNGEE. The CDR3 here is CASSPGAGVAGELFF. CDR3 in DNA: TGTGCCAGCAGCCCCGGGGCGGGAGTGGCCGGGGAGCTGTTTTTT. Variable domain in full (rest from reference TRBV9 and TRBJ2-2): DSGVTQTPKHLITATGQRVTLRCSPRSGDLSVYWYQQSLDQGLQFLIQYYNGEERAKGNILERFSAQQFPDLHSELNLSSLELGDSALYFCASSPGAGVAGELFFGEGSRLTVL.

The chain joins TRBV4-1 to TRBJ2-3; 15 bases line up with TRBD2. Germline CDR1 MGHRA, CDR2 YSYEKL. Trimming took 2 bases from V and 2 from J; bases not matched to a gene: 5. The CDR3 totals 18 residues. Here the CDR3 reads CASSQSGLAGGLTDTQYF. In nucleotides, the CDR3 is TGCGCCAGCAGCCAATCGGGACTAGCGGGGGGACTCACAGATACGCAGTATTTT.

The gene calls are TRBV29-1 and TRBJ2-2, with a tentative D call TRBD2 (8 bases). The V end lost 5 bases, the J end lost 0 bases, and 19 bases lay between the germline ends. Germline V gene lookup returns CDR1 SQVTM and CDR2 ANQGSEA. CDR3 size: 17 residues. The CDR3 nucleotides read TGCAGCGTTCCTGCGGGGGGTACAGGGGCGAACACCGGGGAGCTGTTTTTT. Protein product: CSVPAGGTGANTGELFF.

The chain uses TRBV5-1 and TRBJ2-1; D may be TRBD2 (6 bases). This CDR3 is built from 15 residues. Germline V gives CDR1 SGHRS, CDR2 YFSETQ. Deletions cut 5 bases from V and 1 base from J, with 13 bases between. The CDR3 nucleotides are TGCGCCAGCAGGACCTTGGCGGGGTCCTACAATGAGCAGTTCTTC. Amino acids: CASRTLAGSYNEQFF.

The rearrangement links TRBV6-1 to TRBJ1-4; TRBD1 is a possible D gene (5 bases). The CDR3 consists of 14 residues. Deletions cut 8 bases from V and 0 bases from J, with 10 bases between. Germline V gene data show CDR1 as MNHNS and CDR2 as SASEGT. CDR3 DNA sequence: TGTGCCAGCCTCGACAGTGCAACTAATGAAAAACTGTTTTTT. It encodes CASLDSATNEKLFF.

The chain combines TRBV7-9 with TRBJ1-1, with 7 bases identical to TRBD1. V lost 5 bases, J lost 4 bases, and 16 bases stayed unmatched. Germline loops: CDR1 SEHNR, CDR2 FQNEAQ (reference sequence). This CDR3 region has 17 residues. The CDR3 nucleotides are TGTGCCAGCAGCGATGGAAGGGGGCGGTTTAGTACCACTGAAGCTTTCTTT. Translating gives CASSDGRGRFSTTEAFF. The full variable domain, with the rest looked up from reference TRBV7-9 and TRBJ1-1, is DTGVSQNPRHKITKRGQNVTFRCDPISEHNRLYWYRQTLGQGPEFLTYFQNEAQLEKSRLLSDRFSAERPKGSFSTLEIQRTEQGDSAMYLCASSDGRGRFSTTEAFFGQGTRLTVV.

The rearrangement links TRBV2 to TRBJ1-1; weak D call: TRBD1 (6 bases). CDR1 is SNHLY and CDR2 is FYNNEI in the germline V gene. Trimming pared 8 bases from V and 10 bases from J, leaving 14 bases between. The CDR3 totals 11 residues. The CDR3 sequence is CASRMGGRAFF. The DNA for the CDR3 is TGTGCCAGCCGTATGGGGGGGCGAGCTTTCTTT.

This rearrangement joins TRBV27 to TRBJ1-1; 9 nucleotides agree with TRBD1. The CDR3 sequence is 17 residues long. The V gene's germline CDR1 is MNHEY and CDR2 SMNVEV (reference sequence). The trim removed 5 bases at V and 2 bases at J, leaving 12 bases unmatched. CDR3 bases: TGTGCCAGCAGTCCCCGGACAGGGGCCTTCTACAACACTGAAGCTTTCTTT. Protein sequence: CASSPRTGAFYNTEAFF.

The chain is built from TRBV7-9 and TRBJ1-4, with D unclear. V dropped 7 bases and J dropped 3 bases, with 15 bases sitting between them. This CDR3 comprises 15 residues. The germline gives CDR1 SEHNR, CDR2 FQNEAQ (reference sequence). CDR3: CASTLPGDPNEKLFF. The CDR3 nucleotides read TGTGCCAGCACCCTCCCGGGCGACCCTAATGAAAAACTGTTTTTT. The full variable domain, completed using reference TRBV7-9 and TRBJ1-4, is DTGVSQNPRHKITKRGQNVTFRCDPISEHNRLYWYRQTLGQGPEFLTYFQNEAQLEKSRLLSDRFSAERPKGSFSTLEIQRTEQGDSAMYLCASTLPGDPNEKLFFGSGTQLSVL.

Worth noting for this clone: This sample includes further DNA sequences coding for the same CDR3. The chain carries TRBV18 and TRBJ2-7; TRBD1 matches 7 bases. CDR1 is KGHSH, CDR2 LQKENI, per germline. The CDR3 spans 14 residues. The V and J ends lost 6 bases and 0 bases, in that order; junction bases with no gene match: 5. The CDR3 DNA reads as TGTGCCAGCTCCCGACAGGGCCGCTCCTACGAGCAGTACTTC. It codes for CASSRQGRSYEQYF.

The gene calls are TRBV7-9 and TRBJ2-1; 7 nucleotides align to TRBD2. Unmatched junction bases numbered 4, after V lost 6 bases and J lost 2 bases. CDR3 length equals 14 residues. In germline, CDR1 is SEHNR, CDR2 FQNEAQ (reference sequence). The CDR3 protein is CASSKAGTYNEQFF. The CDR3 nucleotides are TGTGCCAGCAGTAAAGCGGGAACCTACAATGAGCAGTTCTTC.

Concerning this clone: Distinct nucleotide sequences in the sample also encode this CDR3. CDR3 loop: CASSLGQNTEAFF. The CDR3 region has the DNA TGTGCCAGCAGCTTAGGCCAGAACACTGAAGCTTTCTTT. This chain joins TRBV11-1 and TRBJ1-1, with no clear D. Germline V gene data show CDR1 as SGHAT and CDR2 as FQDESV (reference sequence). The CDR3 is made up of 13 amino acids. V was clipped by 1 base and J by 1 base, with 4 bases between them. Full variable domain (missing parts from reference TRBV11-1 and TRBJ1-1): EAEVAQSPRYKITEKSQAVAFWCDPISGHATLYWYRQILGQGPELLVQFQDESVVDDSQLPKDRFSAERLKGVDSTLKIQPAELGDSAMYLCASSLGQNTEAFFGQGTRLTVV.

The chain recombines TRBV19 with TRBJ1-2; possibly TRBD1 for D (5 bases). This CDR3 has 17 residues. V dropped 5 bases and J dropped 0 bases, with 19 bases sitting between them. Looked up from germline, CDR1 is LNHDA and CDR2 is SQIVND (reference sequence). The CDR3 DNA sequence: TGTGCCAGTAGTGTATACCCACAGGACGCAGCTAACTATGGCTACACCTTC. This codes for CASSVYPQDAANYGYTF.